The present T cell receptor (beta chain) was sequenced within a study of T cell repertoires in cytomegalovirus infection (dated by TCRdb to between 2018 and 2021). A note on the overall study: Recently identified HLA-C-restricted CMV epitopes, whose presentation resists viral immunomodulation, were targeted by peptide stimulations together with well-studied HLA-B-restricted epitopes. The HLA type of each donor mattered for the analysis, because public TCR beta signatures pointed to carriage of CMV infection along with the matching HLA type. Findings and caveats that apply to the study as a whole: The ex vivo response was dominated by HLA-C-restricted CMV-specific TCR beta clonotypes, and the single most frequent clonotype in two of eight donors was supplied by these HLA-C-restricted clonotypes. Carriers of CMV infection plus the relevant HLA type were discriminated by the cumulative frequency of public TCR beta family members in the study cohort and in an independent approximately 350-donor cohort.

This clonotype has only a few counts. This receptor's antigen is unknown. Base qualities are missing; no much larger clone stands one base away. Taken with the paper, the label for treatment or condition translates to: in vitro stimulation with specific CMV peptide epitopes to enrich CMV-specific T cells. Cut back by 7 bases and 2 bases, the V and J ends lie 11 bases apart. Counted from cysteine to phenylalanine, this CDR3 has 13 amino acids. Here the CDR3 DNA is all that survives: 39 bases in frame from base 1. The germline V gene specifies LGHNA as CDR1 and YSLEER as CDR2. Sequencing was carried out with an Illumina HiSeq 1500. TCRdb reran the public reads through fastp at Q25 and MiXCR, keeping productive beta chains. Each entry merges the rows of one CDR3 protein and shows their most common DNA and genes. For this sample there are about 330,000 distinct CDR3 sequences; just under 35% appear just once. Approximately 13% of the sample is taken by the ten largest.

This specimen consisted of cultured PBMCs, obtained from culture after CMV antigen stimulation. The source is a human donor in good health (CMV status not recorded). Some clones in this sample may be carry-over from other donors' samples. The sequence links TRBV4-3 to TRBJ1-2, with the D segment identity uncertain. The CDR3: CASNPPRNYGYTF. The nucleotide sequence is given as TGCGCCAGCAATCCCCCCAGGAACTATGGCTACACCTTC.